This TCR beta chain was captured in a study of PD-1 blockade in classical Hodgkin lymphoma (dated by TCRdb to 2020 to 2021). Broadly, across the study: Nivolumab dosing was 3 mg/kg intravenously every 2 weeks, continuing until either disease progression or unacceptable toxicity. To define a peripheral blood immune signature of response to PD-1 blockade in classical Hodgkin lymphoma, the study combined TCR beta sequencing with CyTOF.

With regard to this clone: No antigen is known for it. No base quality values were provided; no much bigger clone lies one nucleotide off.

V is shortened by 0 bases, J by 8 bases, and the region joining them spans 16 bases. For CDR1 and CDR2, the germline V gene lists SGHTA and FQGNSA. From the cysteine through the phenylalanine, the CDR3 covers 16 amino acids. The CDR3 DNA has 48 bases and is translated from base 1. Genomic DNA was extracted with the Qiagen DNeasy kit from unsorted PBMCs and from negatively selected CD4+ and CD8+ fractions. TCR beta CDR3 regions were subjected to amplification by immunoSEQ multiplex PCR with primers that anneal to V and J segments. Amplification bias was minimized using a synthetic immune receptor repertoire, and residual bias was removed computationally after sequencing. The source study handled its data this way. Custom Python scripts were used to quantify repertoire diversity as the Shannon entropy index. Unsorted, CD4+ and CD8+ repertoires were analyzed separately, except in combined analyses where CD4+ and CD8+ sequences were merged in silico. Clonal expansion was defined as a frequency increase of at least 2-fold after treatment compared with C1D1, and clones undetected at baseline were assigned a pseudocount of 0.5. Clones with 0 or 1 copy at C1D1 were classified as singleton clones, and clones with 2 or more copies were classified as non-singleton clones. Clones expanded in unsorted samples were annotated as CD4+, CD8+ or unknown by matching protein sequences in sorted samples from the same patient. Wilcoxon tests on paired samples were used to test changes in diversity from C1D1 to C4D1. TCRdb carries this immuneACCESS record with in-frame sequences only. Its versions omit some clonotypes, under half of them owing to an unresolved V gene in the studies checked, with the rest unexplained. Clone size and V and J calls were adopted from that table, with D and trimming inferred from the DNA. The sample profile shows about 50,000 clones; around 74% of them were found once. The ten largest clones add up to about 12% of the sample.

According to the study, the label for this sample's time point signals: cycle 4 day 1 (C4D1), after 5 to 7 weeks of nivolumab. Every trial patient had relapsed following autologous stem cell transplantation, and prior brentuximab vedotin exposure was what differed among cohorts A, B and C. The trial cohort was composed of roughly 60 patients with relapsed/refractory classical Hodgkin lymphoma, for whom complete response, partial response or progressive disease was recorded as best overall response. In the multi-cohort phase II CheckMate 205 trial, trial patients received single-agent nivolumab. Best overall response was determined by an independent review committee according to the 2007 International Working Group response criteria. PBMCs from the trial were collected at three points: immediately before nivolumab initiation (C1D1), and during therapy at cycle 2 day 1 and cycle 4 day 1. Peripheral blood was collected in 8 mL Vacutainer Cell Preparation Tubes, from which PBMCs were isolated by centrifugation and then cryopreserved.

Here is what the overall study found, with its caveats: Trial patients achieving complete response had baseline diversity similar to newly diagnosed patients, whereas partial responders and progressors had significantly lower diversity. The study was restricted to a single clinical trial cohort, and the causes of repertoire differences, possibly disease activity or prior therapy, were left undefined. Diversity was lower in patients who began nivolumab less than 1 year after ASCT, so these patients were left out of later analyses to avoid confounding by immune reconstitution. Baseline TCR diversity was reported as lower in newly diagnosed patients than in healthy donors, and lower still in relapsed/refractory patients. By C4D1, a significant rise was seen in CD4+ TCR diversity but not in CD8+ TCR diversity (p=0.0027 vs p=0.16), and the rise was most apparent among complete responders (p=0.02).

The sequence is built from TRBV7-2 and TRBJ1-4; no D gene call is confident. Sequencing used peripheral blood mononuclear cells (PBMCs), obtained before the fourth cycle of nivolumab. This TCR was recovered from a human donor with classical Hodgkin lymphoma. The sequence in DNA is TGTGCCAGCAGCTTAGCGACTGGCGGAGGTCAAGAAAAACTGTTTTTT. It translates to CASSLATGGGQEKLFF.